This T cell receptor beta chain derives from a study of T and B cells in COVID-19 patients. Multiplex PCR with BIOMED2 TRB-A/B primer pools amplified TRB rearrangements. Using its own MiXCR run on the multiplex PCR reads, TCRdb lists one record per CDR3 protein. The table shows more than 20,000 distinct CDR3 sequences, with approximately 32% occurring only once. TRB was amplified from about 240-490 ng of blood genomic DNA. General study results and limits: Patients with COVID-19 reportedly showed strongly skewed T cell receptor beta variable and joining gene usage. Sorted SARS-CoV-2-responsive or tetramer+ T cells and CD4+, regulatory and CD8+ subsets were not yet sequenced.

The CDR3 totals 17 residues. Germline lookup yields CDR1 MNHEY and CDR2 SMNVEV (reference sequence). V was pared by 3 bases and J by 5 bases, with 14 bases of the junction left unmatched. This clonotype was counted a few times. The target antigen is unknown. This chain uses TRBV27 with TRBJ2-3; 7 bases align to TRBD1. The sequenced sample was blood. This TCR came from a human donor who had recovered from COVID-19. CDR3 sequence: CASSFLSAGTARDTQYF. The CDR3, as DNA: TGTGCCAGCAGTTTTCTATCCGCCGGGACAGCGAGAGATACGCAGTATTTT.